This T cell receptor beta chain was recovered during a study of Ad26.COV2.S vaccination and SARS-CoV-2 variants. Documented treatment: some 20 received Ad26.COV2.S at low or high dose, single or two shots; about 5 received placebo; per-sample allocation not given. Day 63 after the first vaccine or placebo injection was the time point for sampling. Libraries were prepared by immunoSEQ multiplex PCR; TCRdb keeps only in-frame clonotypes and omits some of them. The sample lists around 300,000 clones; roughly 88% were seen once. The material was peripheral blood, obtained in a trial of Ad26.COV2.S vaccine versus placebo. The receptor was derived from a person between 18 and 59 years old who received the Ad26.COV2.S COVID-19 vaccine or a placebo.

The CDR3 DNA reads as TGTGCCAGCGGGTTGGGGGTACATGAAAAACTGTTTTTT. Residues: CASGLGVHEKLFF. V gene TRBV2 combines with J gene TRBJ1-4, with D perhaps matching TRBD1 (5 bases). Germline loops: CDR1 SNHLY, CDR2 FYNNEI. The CDR3 length is 13 residues. V lost 8 bases and J 6 bases, leaving 13 bases between the germline ends.